The source of this T cell receptor beta chain is a study of cytomegalovirus exposure and HLA in healthy donors. Whole-study results and caveats: An analysis was carried out later, and it reportedly showed fewer N-insertions in an Asian-associated ancestry cluster than the approximately 670-donor mean.

With regard to this clone: The antigen is unknown.

The germline CDR1 and CDR2 sequences are KGHSH and LQKENI. Trimming shortened V by 0 bases and J by 1 base, and 12 bases separated the two germline ends. CDR3 size: 16 residues. The primer mix had 60 Vbeta and 13 Jbeta primers. Assay: immunoSEQ multiplex PCR; the TCRdb copy retains only in-frame clones and omits some. Found here are approximately 140,000 clones, 60% to 85% of them singletons; the top ten hold 2.5% to 3.5%. Each donor was healthy, and each was a bone marrow donor. Donors sampled were nominally healthy, though unrecorded immune exposures were likely. The material sequenced was PBMCs. This sequence originates from a male donor in good health and CMV-seronegative. The chain couples TRBV18 to TRBJ1-1; the D gene is possibly TRBD1 (6 bases). CDR3 nucleotides: TGTGCCAGCTCACCACCGCACAGGGTGCCGAACACTGAAGCTTTCTTT. It specifies CASSPPHRVPNTEAFF.